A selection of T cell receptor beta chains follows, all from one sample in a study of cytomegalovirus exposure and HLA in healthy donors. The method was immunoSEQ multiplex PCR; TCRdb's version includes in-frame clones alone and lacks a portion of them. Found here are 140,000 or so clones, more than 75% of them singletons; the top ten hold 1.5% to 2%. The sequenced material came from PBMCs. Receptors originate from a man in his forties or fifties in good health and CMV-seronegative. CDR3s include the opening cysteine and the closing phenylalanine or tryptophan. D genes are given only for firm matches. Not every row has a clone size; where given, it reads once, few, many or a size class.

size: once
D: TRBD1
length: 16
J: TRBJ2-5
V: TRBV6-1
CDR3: CASSEGQGMFDETQYF
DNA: TGTGCCAGCAGTGAAGGACAGGGAATGTTTGACGAGACCCAGTACTTC

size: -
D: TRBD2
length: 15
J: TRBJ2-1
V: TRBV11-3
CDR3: CASSTPTSGKNEQFF
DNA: TGTGCCAGCAGCACCCCAACTAGCGGGAAGAATGAGCAGTTCTTC

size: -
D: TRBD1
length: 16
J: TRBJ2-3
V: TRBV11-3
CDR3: CASSLGTGDSTDTQYF
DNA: TGTGCCAGCAGCTTAGGGACAGGTGATAGCACAGATACGCAGTATTTT

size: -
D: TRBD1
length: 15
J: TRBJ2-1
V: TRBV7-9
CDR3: CASNRPGQVDNEQFF
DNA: TGTGCCAGCAACCGACCGGGACAGGTGGACAATGAGCAGTTCTTC

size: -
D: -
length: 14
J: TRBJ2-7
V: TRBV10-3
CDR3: CAISGGDRAYEQYF
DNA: TGTGCCATCAGCGGGGGGGACAGAGCCTACGAGCAGTACTTC

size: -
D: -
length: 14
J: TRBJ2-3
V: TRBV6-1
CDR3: CASSAGKSTDTQYF
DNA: TGTGCCAGCAGTGCCGGTAAGAGCACAGATACGCAGTATTTT

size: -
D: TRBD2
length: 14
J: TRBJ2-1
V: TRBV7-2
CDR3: CASSQGLAYNEQFF
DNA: TGTGCCAGCAGCCAAGGACTAGCCTACAATGAGCAGTTCTTC

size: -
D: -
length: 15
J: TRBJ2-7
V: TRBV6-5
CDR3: CASSYTAIGGYEQYF
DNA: TGTGCCAGCAGTTACACGGCCATCGGGGGCTACGAGCAGTACTTC

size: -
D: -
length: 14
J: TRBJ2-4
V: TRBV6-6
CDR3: CASSYELAKNSQYF
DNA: TGTGCCAGCAGTTACGAACTAGCCAAAAACAGTCAGTACTTC

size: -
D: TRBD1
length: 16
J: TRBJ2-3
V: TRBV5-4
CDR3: CASSHPDRVLTDTQYF
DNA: TGTGCCAGCAGCCACCCGGACAGGGTCCTCACAGATACGCAGTATTTT

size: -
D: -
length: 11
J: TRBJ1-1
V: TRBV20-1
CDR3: CSAAQGTEAFF
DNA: TGCAGTGCAGCACAGGGTACTGAAGCTTTCTTT

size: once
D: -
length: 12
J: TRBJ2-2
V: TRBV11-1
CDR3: CASSFPGGELFF
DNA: TGTGCCAGCAGCTTCCCGGGGGGGGAGCTGTTTTTT

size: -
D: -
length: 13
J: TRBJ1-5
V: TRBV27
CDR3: CASSFNSNQPQHF
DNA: TGTGCCAGCAGTTTCAATAGCAATCAGCCCCAGCATTTT

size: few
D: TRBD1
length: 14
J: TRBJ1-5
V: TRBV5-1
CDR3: CASSSTGNNRPQHF
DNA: TGCGCCAGCAGCTCGACAGGGAACAATCGGCCCCAGCATTTT

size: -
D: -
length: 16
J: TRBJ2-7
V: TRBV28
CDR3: CASSSRDRRASYEQYF
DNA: TGTGCCAGCAGTTCCAGAGACAGGAGAGCCTCCTACGAGCAGTACTTC

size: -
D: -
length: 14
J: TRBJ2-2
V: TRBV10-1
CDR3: CASSDLPGAGELFF
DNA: TGCGCCAGCAGTGACCTACCCGGGGCCGGGGAGCTGTTTTTT

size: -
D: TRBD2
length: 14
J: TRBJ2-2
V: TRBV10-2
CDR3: CASTRESYTGELFF
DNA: TGCGCCAGCACGCGGGAGAGCTACACCGGGGAGCTGTTTTTT

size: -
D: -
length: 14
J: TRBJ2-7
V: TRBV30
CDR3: CAWSRVADWYEQYF
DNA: TGTGCCTGGAGTAGGGTAGCGGACTGGTACGAGCAGTACTTC

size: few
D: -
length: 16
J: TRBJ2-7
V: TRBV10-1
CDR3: CASSGRRKGISYEQYF
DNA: TGCGCCAGCAGTGGGCGAAGAAAGGGGATTTCCTACGAGCAGTACTTC

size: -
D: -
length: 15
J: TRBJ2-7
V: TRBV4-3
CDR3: CASSQVPGSSYEQYF
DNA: TGCGCCAGCAGCCAAGTACCAGGCAGCTCCTACGAGCAGTACTTC

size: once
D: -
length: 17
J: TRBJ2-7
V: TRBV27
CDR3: CASSVLDLDRDSYEQYF
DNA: TGTGCCAGCAGTGTACTGGATCTCGACAGAGACTCCTACGAGCAGTACTTC

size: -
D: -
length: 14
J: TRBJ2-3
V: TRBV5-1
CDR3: CASSLTRGTDTQYF
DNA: TGCGCCAGCAGCTTGACACGGGGCACAGATACGCAGTATTTT

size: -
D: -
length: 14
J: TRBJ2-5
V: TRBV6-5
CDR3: CASSPRRGRETQYF
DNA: TGTGCCAGCAGTCCCCGGAGGGGGCGAGAGACCCAGTACTTC

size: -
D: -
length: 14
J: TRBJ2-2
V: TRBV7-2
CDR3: CASKPGHITGELFF
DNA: TGTGCCAGCAAACCGGGACACATCACCGGGGAGCTGTTTTTT

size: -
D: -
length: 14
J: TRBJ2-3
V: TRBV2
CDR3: CASSEWGGLDTQYF
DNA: TGTGCCAGCAGTGAATGGGGCGGTCTCGATACGCAGTATTTT

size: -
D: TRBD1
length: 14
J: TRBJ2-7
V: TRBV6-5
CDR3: CASSYSGQIYEQYF
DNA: TGTGCCAGCAGTTACTCGGGACAGATCTACGAGCAGTACTTC

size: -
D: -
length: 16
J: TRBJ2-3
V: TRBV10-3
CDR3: CAISEPGVGGADTQYF
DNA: TGTGCCATCAGTGAGCCGGGGGTAGGTGGGGCAGATACGCAGTATTTT

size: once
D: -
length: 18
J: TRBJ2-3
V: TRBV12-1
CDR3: CASSRGGRSTPSTDTQYF
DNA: TGTGCCAGCAGCCGGGGAGGGCGAAGTACGCCCTCCACAGATACGCAGTATTTT

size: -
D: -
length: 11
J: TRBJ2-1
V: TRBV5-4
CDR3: CASSSSAQQFF
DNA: TGTGCCAGCAGCTCTAGCGCCCAGCAGTTCTTC

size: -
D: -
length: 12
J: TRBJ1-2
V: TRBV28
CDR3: CASSFSGYGCTF
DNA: TGTGCCAGCAGTTTTTCCGGGTATGGCTGCACCTTC

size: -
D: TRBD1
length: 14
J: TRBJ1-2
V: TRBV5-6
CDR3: CASSWGQGFYGYTF
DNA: TGTGCCAGCAGCTGGGGACAGGGTTTCTATGGCTACACCTTC

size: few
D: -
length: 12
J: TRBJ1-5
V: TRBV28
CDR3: CASSPPVQPQHF
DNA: TGTGCCAGCAGTCCCCCAGTTCAGCCCCAGCATTTT

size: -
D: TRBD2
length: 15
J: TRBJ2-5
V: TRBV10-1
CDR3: CASVASGGARETQYF
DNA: TGCGCCAGCGTCGCTAGCGGGGGGGCGAGGGAGACCCAGTACTTC

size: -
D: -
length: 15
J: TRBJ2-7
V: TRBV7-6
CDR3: CASRLGTSGTYEQYF
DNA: TGTGCCAGCAGACTGGGGACATCGGGGACCTACGAGCAGTACTTC

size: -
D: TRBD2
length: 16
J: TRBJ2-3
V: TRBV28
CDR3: CASSFRLADSTDTQYF
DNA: TGTGCCAGCAGTTTTAGACTAGCGGACAGCACAGATACGCAGTATTTT

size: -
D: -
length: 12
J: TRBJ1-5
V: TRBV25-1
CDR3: CASSEADQPQHF
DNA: TGTGCCAGCAGTGAGGCGGATCAGCCCCAGCATTTT

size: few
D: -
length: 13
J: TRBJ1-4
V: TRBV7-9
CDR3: CASSLMRAEKLFF
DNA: TGTGCCAGCAGCTTAATGAGGGCTGAAAAACTGTTTTTT

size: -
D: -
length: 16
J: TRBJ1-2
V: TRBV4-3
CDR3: CASSPGIGGSYYGYTF
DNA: TGCGCCAGCAGCCCGGGAATCGGGGGGTCCTACTATGGCTACACCTTC

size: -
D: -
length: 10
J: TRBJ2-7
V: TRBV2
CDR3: CASSGNEQYF
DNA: TGTGCCAGCAGTGGAAACGAGCAGTACTTC

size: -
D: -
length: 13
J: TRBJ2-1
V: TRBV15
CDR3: CATSGGLNNEQFF
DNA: TGTGCCACCAGCGGCGGGCTAAACAATGAGCAGTTCTTC

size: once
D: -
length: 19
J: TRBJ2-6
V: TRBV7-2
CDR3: CASSLESPVLSSGANGLTF
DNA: TGTGCCAGCAGCTTAGAATCCCCGGTATTGAGCTCTGGGGCCAACGGCCTGACTTTC

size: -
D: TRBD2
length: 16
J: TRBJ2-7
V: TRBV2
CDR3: CASSRGRGAGSYEQYF
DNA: TGTGCCAGCAGTCGGGGGCGGGGGGCCGGCTCCTACGAGCAGTACTTC

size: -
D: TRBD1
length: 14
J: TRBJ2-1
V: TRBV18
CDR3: CASSPGQGINEQFF
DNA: TGTGCCAGCTCACCGGGACAGGGTATCAATGAGCAGTTCTTC

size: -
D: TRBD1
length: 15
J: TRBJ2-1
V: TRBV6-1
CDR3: CASSTGTEFLNEQFF
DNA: TGTGCCAGCAGTACCGGGACAGAGTTTTTAAATGAGCAGTTCTTC

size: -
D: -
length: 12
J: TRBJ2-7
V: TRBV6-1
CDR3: CASSSSLGRQYF
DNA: TGTGCCAGCAGCTCCTCTCTCGGGAGGCAGTACTTC

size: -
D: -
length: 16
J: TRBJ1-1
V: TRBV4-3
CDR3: CASSQDFAGTPTEAFF
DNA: TGCGCCAGCAGCCAAGATTTCGCCGGGACACCAACTGAAGCTTTCTTT

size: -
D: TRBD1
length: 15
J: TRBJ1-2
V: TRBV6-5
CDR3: CASSFGTTGPGGYTF
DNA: TGTGCCAGCAGTTTCGGGACGACAGGGCCCGGGGGCTACACCTTC

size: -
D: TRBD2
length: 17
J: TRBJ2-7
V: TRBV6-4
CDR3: CASSDFLTSGKFYEQYF
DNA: TGTGCCAGCAGTGACTTCCTGACTAGCGGGAAGTTCTACGAGCAGTACTTC

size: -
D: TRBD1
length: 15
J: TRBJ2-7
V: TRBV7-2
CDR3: CASRPQGAGSYEQYF
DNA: TGTGCCAGCAGGCCACAGGGGGCGGGCTCCTACGAGCAGTACTTC

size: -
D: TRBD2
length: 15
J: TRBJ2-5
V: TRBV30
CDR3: CAWTLAGDVGETQYF
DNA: TGTGCCTGGACCCTAGCGGGAGACGTTGGGGAGACCCAGTACTTC

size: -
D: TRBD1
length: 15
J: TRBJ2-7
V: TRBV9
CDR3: CASSVGQGLSYEQYF
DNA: TGTGCCAGCAGCGTAGGACAGGGGTTATCCTACGAGCAGTACTTC

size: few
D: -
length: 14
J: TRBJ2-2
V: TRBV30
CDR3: CAWTLGPGAGELFF
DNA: TGTGCCTGGACACTAGGACCGGGGGCCGGGGAGCTGTTTTTT

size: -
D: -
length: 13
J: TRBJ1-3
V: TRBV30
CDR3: CAWNTISGNTIYF
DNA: TGTGCCTGGAACACCATCTCTGGAAACACCATATATTTT

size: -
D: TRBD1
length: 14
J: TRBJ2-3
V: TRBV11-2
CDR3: CASSLDRGLDTQYF
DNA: TGTGCCAGCAGCTTAGACAGGGGGCTAGATACGCAGTATTTT

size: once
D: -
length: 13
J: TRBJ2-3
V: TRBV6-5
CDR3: CASSYLPADTQYF
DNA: TGTGCCAGCAGTTACCTCCCAGCAGATACGCAGTATTTT

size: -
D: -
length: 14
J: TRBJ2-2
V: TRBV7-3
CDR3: CASSQTRDTGELFF
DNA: TGTGCCAGCAGCCAGACTAGAGACACCGGGGAGCTGTTTTTT

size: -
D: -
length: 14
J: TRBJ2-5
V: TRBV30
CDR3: CAWTRGAGAETQYF
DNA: TGTGCCTGGACCCGTGGGGCAGGGGCGGAGACCCAGTACTTC

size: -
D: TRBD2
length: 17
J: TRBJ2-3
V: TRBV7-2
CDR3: CASSKGIRRELADTQYF
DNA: TGTGCCAGCAGCAAAGGAATTCGGCGGGAGCTGGCAGATACGCAGTATTTT

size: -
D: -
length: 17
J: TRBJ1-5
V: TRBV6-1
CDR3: CASSEWSSSYSNQPQHF
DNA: TGTGCCAGCAGTGAATGGAGCAGCTCGTATAGCAATCAGCCCCAGCATTTT